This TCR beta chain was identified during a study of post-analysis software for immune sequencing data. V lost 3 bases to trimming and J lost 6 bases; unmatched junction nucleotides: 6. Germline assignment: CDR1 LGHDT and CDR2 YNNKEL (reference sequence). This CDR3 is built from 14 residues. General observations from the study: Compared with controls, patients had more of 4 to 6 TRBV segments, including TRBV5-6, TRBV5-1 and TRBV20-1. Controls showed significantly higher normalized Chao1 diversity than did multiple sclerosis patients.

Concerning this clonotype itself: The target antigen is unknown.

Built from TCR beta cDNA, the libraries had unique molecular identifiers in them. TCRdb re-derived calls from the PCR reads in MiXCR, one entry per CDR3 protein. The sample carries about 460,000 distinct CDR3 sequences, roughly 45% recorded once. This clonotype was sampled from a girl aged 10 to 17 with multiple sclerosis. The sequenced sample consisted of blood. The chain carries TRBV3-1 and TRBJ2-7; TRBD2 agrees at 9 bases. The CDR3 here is CASSQGLAGTEQYF. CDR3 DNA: TGTGCCAGCAGCCAGGGGCTAGCGGGAACCGAGCAGTACTTC.